The 26 T cell receptor beta chains given below trace back to one sample, sequenced in a study of Graves' ophthalmopathy and Graves' hyperthyroidism. The authors amplified TCR beta CDR3 regions from RNA transcripts. HTBI primers primed a first-round RT-PCR, and a second-round multiplex PCR followed. TCRdb independently ran MiXCR on the multiplex PCR reads; one entry per CDR3 protein. The table shows under 350,000 distinct CDR3 sequences, with 15% to 20% occurring only once. Sequenced: peripheral blood. Receptors originate from an adult man with Graves' ophthalmopathy.

The sample holds a few counts of this clonotype. The genes are TRBV4-2 and TRBJ2-2; 9 bases match TRBD1. The germline V gene has CDR1 LGHNA and CDR2 YNFKEQ. CDR3 length equals 20 residues. V dropped 1 base and J dropped 3; count of bases not matched to a gene: 15. Here the CDR3 reads CASSQGGRTGGYRYTGELFF. CDR3 coding DNA: TGTGCCAGCAGCCAAGGGGGCCGTACAGGGGGCTATCGATACACCGGGGAGCTGTTTTTT.

J is TRBJ1-1 and V is TRBV12-3 or TRBV12-4, with a tentative D call TRBD1 (6 bases). The length of the CDR3 is 12 residues. V lost 3 bases, J lost 8 bases, and 10 bases lay in between. The CDR3 DNA sequence: TGTGCCAGCAGTTTTTGGGGGGCGGAAGCTTTCTTT. Encoded protein: CASSFWGAEAFF.

This clonotype was recorded at least ten times. The chain has TRBV20-1 and TRBJ2-2; TRBD1 aligns across 7 bases. This CDR3 has 15 amino acids. After removal of 6 bases from V and 2 bases from J, the junction contained 9 bases not matched to a gene. Looked up from germline, CDR1 is DFQATT and CDR2 is SNEGSKA (reference sequence). The CDR3: CSAEDRMKNTGELFF. CDR3 sequence (DNA): TGCAGTGCGGAGGACAGGATGAAAAACACCGGGGAGCTGTTTTTT.

This chain uses TRBV6-5 with TRBJ2-7, with a tentative D call TRBD2 (6 bases). Germline CDR1 MNHEY, CDR2 SVGAGI. V was shortened by 2 bases and J by 0 bases, with 8 bases between the two germline ends. The CDR3 runs 14 residues. CDR3 nucleotide sequence: TGTGCCAGCAGTTACGCGGGATACTCCTACGAGCAGTACTTC. This translates into CASSYAGYSYEQYF.

CDR3 protein: CASRGRSYEQYF. CDR3 bases: TGTGCCAGCCGGGGCAGGTCCTACGAGCAGTACTTC. This chain connects TRBV6-1 to TRBJ2-7; D may be TRBD1 or TRBD2 (5 bases each). The V gene's germline CDR1 is MNHNS and CDR2 SASEGT. The CDR3 contains 12 residues. Trimming took 8 bases from V and 1 from J, leaving 9 bases between them.

This clonotype appeared many times. V and J are TRBV6-5 and TRBJ1-6, with D possibly TRBD1 on 5 matching bases. V dropped 0 bases and J dropped 6 bases, with 9 bases sitting between them. Germline loops: CDR1 MNHEY, CDR2 SVGAGI. CDR3 length: 15 amino acids. The CDR3 DNA sequence: TGTGCCAGCAGTTACTCCGCCAGGGCTAATTCACCCCTCCACTTT. It specifies CASSYSARANSPLHF.

This clonotype was detected ten times or more. The chain combines TRBV6-2 or TRBV6-3 with TRBJ1-6; 8 bases align to TRBD1. V shed 6 bases and J 5 bases; nucleotides not matched to a gene: 6. CDR1 is MNHEY and CDR2 is SVGEGT in the germline V gene. The CDR3 is 15 amino acids. The chain's CDR3 is CASRFRGRDNSPLHF. The CDR3 coding sequence is TGTGCCAGCAGATTCAGGGGGCGAGATAATTCACCCCTCCACTTT.

This clonotype was detected many times. The rearrangement joins TRBV6-1 to TRBJ2-7, with TRBD1 matching 9 bases. Germline V gene lookup returns CDR1 MNHNS and CDR2 SASEGT. V shed 6 bases, J shed 2 bases, and the junction held 5 bases outside the gene matches. The CDR3 has 14 amino acids. CDR3 loop: CASRPGQGPYEQYF. Written as DNA, the CDR3 is TGTGCCAGCAGGCCGGGACAGGGACCCTACGAGCAGTACTTC.

The V gene is TRBV6-2 or TRBV6-3, the J gene TRBJ1-5; 7 bases align to TRBD1. This CDR3 region has 17 residues. CDR1 is MNHEY and CDR2 is SVGEGT in the germline V gene. J lost 5 bases, V lost 6 bases, and 16 bases had no gene match. This chain's CDR3 is CASRKRAQGQNYQPQHF. CDR3 coding DNA: TGTGCCAGCAGAAAACGGGCTCAGGGACAGAACTATCAGCCCCAGCATTTT.

CDR3 DNA sequence: TGTGCCAGCAGCGTATCCCGGGCGAACACTGAAGCTTTCTTT. It codes for CASSVSRANTEAFF. V and J are TRBV6-1 and TRBJ1-1, with D unclear. In germline, CDR1 is MNHNS, CDR2 SASEGT. V shed 6 bases and J shed 1 base, with 12 bases lying between them. This CDR3 comprises 14 residues.

The sample holds many counts of this clonotype. As DNA, the CDR3 is TGTGCCAGCAGCTGGGACAGGGCCCAGCCCCAGCATTTT. Translating gives CASSWDRAQPQHF. J is TRBJ1-5 and V is TRBV7-2; 9 nucleotides agree with TRBD1. The CDR3 is 13 amino acids. The junction had 2 bases not matched to a gene; V was cut back by 4 bases and J by 7 bases. Germline V gene lookup returns CDR1 SGHTA and CDR2 FQGNSA.

Worth noting for this clonotype: A read error may be the cause here, since a much bigger clone is one base away. The chain links TRBV7-6 to TRBJ2-2; possibly TRBD1 or TRBD2 for D (5 bases each). The CDR3 extends over 15 amino acids. Germline V CDR1 and CDR2: SGHVS, FNYEAQ. Here the CDR3 reads CASSLARQYAGELFF. As DNA, the CDR3 is TGTGCCAGCAGCCTAGCCCGACAGTACGCCGGGGAGCTGTTTTTT.

This clonotype appeared many times. The chain employs TRBV9 and TRBJ1-6, with D unresolved. Trimming shortened V by 7 bases and J by 0 bases, and 5 bases separated the two germline ends. The CDR3 is 13 residues long. Per the germline V gene, CDR1 is SGDLS and CDR2 is YYNGEE. The CDR3 DNA reads TGTGCCAGCGGAACCTCCTATAATTCACCCCTCCACTTT. This sequence encodes CASGTSYNSPLHF.

Note on this clonotype: One base away lies a much larger clone, so this may be a sequencing read error. This chain uses TRBV20-1 with TRBJ2-7; tentative D call: TRBD2 (5 bases). This CDR3 is 14 amino acids long. Germline V CDR1 and CDR2: DFQATT, SNEGSKA (reference sequence). CDR3 protein: CSAREGFVRYEQYF. CDR3 sequence (DNA): TGCAGTGCGAGAGAGGGTTTTGTGCGGTACGAGCAGTACTTC.

The chain joins TRBV12-3 or TRBV12-4 to TRBJ1-1, with 12 positions matching TRBD1. J lost 5 bases, V lost 5 bases, and 6 bases had no gene match. The CDR3 sequence is 15 residues long. The DNA for the CDR3 is TGTGCCAGCAGTCCGGGACAGGGGGCGGGTACTGAAGCTTTCTTT. This translates into CASSPGQGAGTEAFF.

This clonotype was counted ten times or more. The CDR3 nucleotides are TGTGCCAGCAGTTACCAGGGGTCGATCGGAAACACCATATATTTT. Protein: CASSYQGSIGNTIYF. The chain combines TRBV6-2 or TRBV6-3 with TRBJ1-3, with D maybe TRBD1 (6 bases). V lost 2 bases, J lost 4 bases, and 12 bases lay in between. This CDR3 region has 15 residues. Germline assignment: CDR1 MNHEY and CDR2 SVGEGT.

This clonotype was detected ten times or more. The chain employs TRBV20-1 and TRBJ2-7, with 13 bases matching TRBD2. The germline gives CDR1 DFQATT, CDR2 SNEGSKA (reference sequence). The length of the CDR3 is 17 residues. J lost 3 bases, V lost 6 bases, and 14 bases had no gene match. The CDR3 nucleotides read TGCAGTGCACTAAAACTAGCGGGAGGGAAGACCTTCTACGAGCAGTACTTC. It specifies CSALKLAGGKTFYEQYF.

The chain couples TRBV12-3 or TRBV12-4 to TRBJ2-7; the D gene is possibly TRBD1 (6 bases). This CDR3 spans 14 amino acids. V was cut by 1 base and J by 2 bases, with 9 bases left in between. CDR3 loop: CASSLDGDTYEQYF. CDR3 DNA: TGTGCCAGCAGTTTAGACGGGGACACCTACGAGCAGTACTTC.

This clonotype was detected many times. The J gene is TRBJ2-5, the V gene TRBV14; no clear D gene. Between the trimmed V and J ends, which lost 1 base and 5 bases, there was a span of 14 bases. Germline CDR1 reads SGHDN; CDR2 reads FVKESK. The CDR3 sequence is 15 residues long. CDR3 sequence (DNA): TGTGCCAGCAGCCAAGGCCCGGCCCTAAGGGAGACCCAGTACTTC. It specifies CASSQGPALRETQYF.

There are many counts of this clonotype. The chain has TRBV5-1 and TRBJ2-7; weak D call: TRBD1 (5 bases). The CDR3 length is 13 residues. Trimming pared 0 bases from V and 7 bases from J, leaving 11 bases between. CDR1 is SGHRS and CDR2 is YFSETQ in the germline V gene. CDR3 sequence reads: CASSLGGAREQYF. The CDR3 DNA reads as TGCGCCAGCAGCTTGGGGGGCGCTCGTGAGCAGTACTTC.

This clonotype was seen ten or more times. The V and J genes are TRBV20-1 and TRBJ2-7; tentative D call: TRBD2 (5 bases). This CDR3 region has 14 residues. V was trimmed by 3 bases and J by 0 bases, leaving 12 bases between them. Per germline, CDR1 DFQATT and CDR2 SNEGSKA (reference sequence). CDR3 DNA: TGCAGTGCTAGCGAGCGGAGTAGCTCCTACGAGCAGTACTTC. The encoded protein is CSASERSSSYEQYF.

This clonotype appeared many times. A much larger clonotype is one base distant, so this may be a read error. V and J are TRBV6-5 and TRBJ1-6; a possible D gene is TRBD1 (6 bases). This CDR3 region has 14 residues. V lost 2 bases to trimming and J lost 7 bases, with 9 bases between them. Germline CDR1 and CDR2: MNHEY and SVGAGI. CDR3 loop: CASSYRGQNSPLHF. CDR3 nucleotides: TGTGCCAGCAGTTACCGAGGACAGAATTCACCCCTCCACTTT.

In this sample, this clonotype turned up many times. The chain couples TRBV11-2 to TRBJ2-5, with a possible D match to TRBD2 (5 bases). V lost 5 bases, J lost 5 bases, and 12 bases lay in between. The germline V gene encodes CDR1 SGHAT and CDR2 FQNNGV. CDR3 size: 13 residues. For the CDR3, the DNA is TGTGCCAGCAGCCTGACCAAGCGGGAGACCCAGTACTTC. It is translated as CASSLTKRETQYF.

This clonotype has at least ten counts. The chain has TRBV29-1 and TRBJ2-7, with a tentative D call TRBD2 (6 bases). The CDR3 covers 12 residues. Between the trimmed V and J ends, which lost 7 bases and 6 bases, there was a span of 16 bases. In germline, CDR1 is SQVTM, CDR2 ANQGSEA. The CDR3 is CSGRDGESEQYF. Written as DNA, the CDR3 is TGCAGCGGGAGGGACGGGGAGTCCGAGCAGTACTTC.

This clonotype was seen many times. This chain connects TRBV6-1 to TRBJ1-1; no clear D. The CDR3 runs 12 residues. V was cut by 2 bases and J by 8 bases, with 9 bases left in between. Looked up from germline, CDR1 is MNHNS and CDR2 is SASEGT. CDR3 in amino acids: CASSERIGEAFF. The CDR3 nucleotides are TGTGCCAGCAGTGAACGGATAGGAGAAGCTTTCTTT.

V is TRBV12-3 or TRBV12-4 and J is TRBJ1-6, with 7 nucleotides matching TRBD1. There are 14 residues in the CDR3. V trimming: 6 bases; J trimming: 7 bases; junction bases outside the gene matches: 6. Written as DNA, the CDR3 is TGTGCCAGCAGCACGGGACAGTTCAATTCACCCCTCCACTTT. This sequence encodes CASSTGQFNSPLHF.